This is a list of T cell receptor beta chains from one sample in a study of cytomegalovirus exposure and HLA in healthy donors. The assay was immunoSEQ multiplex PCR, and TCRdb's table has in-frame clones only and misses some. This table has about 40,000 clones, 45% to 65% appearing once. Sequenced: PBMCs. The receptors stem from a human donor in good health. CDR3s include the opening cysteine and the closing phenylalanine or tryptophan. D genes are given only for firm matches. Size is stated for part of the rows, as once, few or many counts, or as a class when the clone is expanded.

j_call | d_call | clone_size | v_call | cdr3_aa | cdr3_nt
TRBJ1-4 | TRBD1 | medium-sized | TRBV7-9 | CASSLTGGNEKLFF | TGTGCCAGCAGCTTGACAGGGGGTAATGAAAAACTGTTTTTT
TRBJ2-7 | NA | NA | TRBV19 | CASSMQRTILSYEQYF | TGTGCCAGTAGTATGCAGCGGACTATTCTCTCCTACGAGCAGTACTTC
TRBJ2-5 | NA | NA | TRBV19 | CASSYGRAGTTSQSQYF | TGTGCCAGTAGTTACGGCCGCGCGGGGACGACTAGTCAGTCCCAGTACTTC
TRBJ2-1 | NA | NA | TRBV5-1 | CASSLEQRYNEQFF | TGCGCCAGCAGCTTGGAACAGAGATACAATGAGCAGTTCTTC
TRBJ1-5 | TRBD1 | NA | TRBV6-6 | CASSLTGLDQPQHF | TGTGCCAGCAGTTTGACAGGGTTGGATCAGCCCCAGCATTTT
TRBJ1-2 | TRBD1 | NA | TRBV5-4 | CASSSRTGGGGYTF | TGTGCCAGCAGCTCTCGGACAGGGGGCGGCGGCTACACCTTC
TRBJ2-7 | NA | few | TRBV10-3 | CAISDRAEGEQYF | TGTGCCATCAGTGATAGGGCCGAGGGCGAGCAGTACTTC
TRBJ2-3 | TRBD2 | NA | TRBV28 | CASSSRLARSTDTQYF | TGTGCCAGCAGTTCACGACTAGCGAGGAGCACAGATACGCAGTATTTT
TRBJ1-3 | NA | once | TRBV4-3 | CASSQEMGRAGNTIYF | TGCGCCAGCAGCCAAGAGATGGGCAGGGCCGGAAACACCATATATTTT
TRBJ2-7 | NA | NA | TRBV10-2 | CASSGLNRRLREQYF | TGCGCCAGCAGTGGATTGAACCGCCGCTTGAGGGAGCAGTACTTC
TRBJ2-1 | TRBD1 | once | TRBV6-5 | CASSSDRDAQFF | TGTGCCAGCAGCTCCGACAGGGATGCCCAGTTCTTC
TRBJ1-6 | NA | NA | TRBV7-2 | CASSPYISYNSPLHF | TGTGCCAGCAGCCCCTATATCTCCTATAATTCACCCCTCCACTTT
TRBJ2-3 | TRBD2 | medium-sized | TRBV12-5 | CASGLPRLAGGSATDTQYF | TGTGCTAGTGGTTTGCCACGACTAGCGGGAGGGTCCGCCACAGATACGCAGTATTTT
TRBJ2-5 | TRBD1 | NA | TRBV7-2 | CASSSGTGGKGETQYF | TGTGCCAGCAGCTCAGGGACAGGGGGTAAAGGAGAGACCCAGTACTTC
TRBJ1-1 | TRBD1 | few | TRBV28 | CASSLTGQGTFTEAFF | TGTGCCAGCAGTTTGACGGGACAGGGGACGTTCACTGAAGCTTTCTTT
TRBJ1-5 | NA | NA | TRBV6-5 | CASRVQVYSNQPQHF | TGTGCCAGCAGGGTGCAGGTCTATAGCAATCAGCCCCAGCATTTT
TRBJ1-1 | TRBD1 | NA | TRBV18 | CASSPTTGGRNTEAFF | TGTGCCAGCTCACCTACAACAGGGGGCCGAAACACTGAAGCTTTCTTT
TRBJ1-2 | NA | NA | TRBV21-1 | CASRNQGIGRSYGYTF | TGTGCCAGCAGAAACCAGGGGATCGGACGGAGCTATGGCTACACCTTC
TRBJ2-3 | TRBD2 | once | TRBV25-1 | CASSELSSGNPDTQYF | TGTGCCAGCAGTGAATTGTCTAGCGGGAACCCAGATACGCAGTATTTT
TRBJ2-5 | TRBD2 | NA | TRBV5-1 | CASSLGLAGERAKETQYF | TGCGCCAGCAGCTTGGGGCTAGCGGGAGAACGTGCGAAGGAGACCCAGTACTTC
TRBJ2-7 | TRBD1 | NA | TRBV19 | CASSWTGGRGEQYF | TGTGCCAGTAGTTGGACAGGGGGCAGAGGCGAGCAGTACTTC
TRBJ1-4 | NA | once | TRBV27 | CASSSQRRKANEKLFF | TGTGCCAGCAGTTCCCAGCGGCGGAAAGCTAATGAAAAACTGTTTTTT
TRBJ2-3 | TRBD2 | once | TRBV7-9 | CASRLTSGRHTQYF | TGTGCCAGCAGACTGACTAGCGGGAGACATACGCAGTATTTT
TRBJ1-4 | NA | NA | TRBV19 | CASNGQLNEKLFF | TGTGCCAGTAATGGACAGCTTAATGAAAAACTGTTTTTT
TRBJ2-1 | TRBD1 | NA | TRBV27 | CASGRDRGRNNEQFF | TGTGCCAGCGGGCGGGACAGGGGGCGGAACAATGAGCAGTTCTTC
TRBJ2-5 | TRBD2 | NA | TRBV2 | CASSGAGGQTQYF | TGTGCCAGCAGTGGGGCGGGAGGACAGACCCAGTACTTC
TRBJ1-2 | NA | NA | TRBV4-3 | CASSQDGQQGYTF | TGCGCCAGCAGCCAAGATGGACAGCAAGGCTACACCTTC
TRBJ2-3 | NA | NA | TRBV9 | CASSPSTDTQYF | TGTGCCAGCAGCCCAAGCACAGATACGCAGTATTTT
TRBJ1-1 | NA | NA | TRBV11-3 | CASSAGPPNTEAFF | TGTGCCAGCAGCGCGGGCCCGCCAAACACTGAAGCTTTCTTT
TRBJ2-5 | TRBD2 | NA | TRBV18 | CASSPSKGGETQYF | TGTGCCAGCTCACCATCGAAGGGAGGGGAGACCCAGTACTTC
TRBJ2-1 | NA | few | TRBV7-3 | CASSLTSRGGASYNEQFF | TGTGCCAGCAGCTTAACCTCCCGGGGCGGGGCCTCCTACAATGAGCAGTTCTTC
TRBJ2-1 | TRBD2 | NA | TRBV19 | CASSRSSGGANEQFF | TGTGCCAGTAGTAGGTCTAGCGGAGGGGCGAATGAGCAGTTCTTC
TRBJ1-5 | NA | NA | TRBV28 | CASSGGGGGNQPQHF | TGTGCCAGCAGTGGGGGAGGCGGTGGGAATCAGCCCCAGCATTTT
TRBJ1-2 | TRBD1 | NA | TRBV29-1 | CSVAPGTAGGGYTF | TGCAGCGTTGCGCCCGGGACAGCCGGAGGTGGCTACACCTTC
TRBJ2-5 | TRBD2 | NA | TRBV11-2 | CASSGRLAVQETQYF | TGTGCCAGCAGCGGGCGACTAGCGGTACAGGAGACCCAGTACTTC
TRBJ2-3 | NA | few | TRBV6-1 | CASKVQWTDTQYF | TGTGCCAGCAAAGTCCAGTGGACAGATACGCAGTATTTT
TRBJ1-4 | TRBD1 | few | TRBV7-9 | CASSLGQGALTNEKLFF | TGTGCCAGCAGCTTAGGACAGGGGGCGTTAACTAATGAAAAACTGTTTTTT
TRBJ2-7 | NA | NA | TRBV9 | CASSVATVIDTGPRAYEQYF | TGTGCCAGCAGCGTAGCTACGGTAATAGATACAGGGCCCCGGGCCTACGAGCAGTACTTC
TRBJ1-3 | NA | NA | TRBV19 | CASSRTVDRSGNTIYF | TGTGCCAGTAGCCGGACAGTCGACCGCTCTGGAAACACCATATATTTT
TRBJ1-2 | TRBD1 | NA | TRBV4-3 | CASSQGGTEAHGYTF | TGCGCCAGCAGCCAAGGAGGGACAGAAGCTCATGGCTACACCTTC
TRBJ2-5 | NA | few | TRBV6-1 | CASSFGETQYF | TGTGCCAGCAGCTTCGGAGAGACCCAGTACTTC